This TCR beta chain appears in the sequencing data of a study of T cells in Graves' hyperthyroidism and ophthalmopathy. General observations from the study: Ophthalmopathy, which appeared later, was predicted by the model a median approximately 6.7 months before onset.

Those patients with uncontrolled infection, other autoimmune disease, pregnancy or lactation were excluded. PBMCs were sourced from more than 7.5 ml fresh peripheral blood. Germline-derived CDR1 and CDR2 are GTSNPN and SVGIG (reference sequence). The CDR3 totals 13 residues. The ends lost 4 bases at V and 2 bases at J; junction bases unmatched: 2. Template material for amplifying TCR beta CDR3 regions consisted of RNA transcripts. The HTBI primer set drove a first-round RT-PCR of the TCR CDR3. TCRdb used MiXCR to reprocess the multiplex PCR reads, holding one entry per CDR3 protein. Here the sample spans 450,000 to 550,000 distinct CDR3 sequences, approximately 25% being singletons. This clonotype came up many times. Its target is not known.

This receptor was obtained from a woman aged 25 to 39 with Graves' ophthalmopathy. The chain links TRBV30 to TRBJ2-7; 10 positions match TRBD1. Sequencing input: blood. The chain's CDR3 is CAWMGQGPYEQYF. The CDR3 DNA reads as TGTGCCTGGATGGGACAGGGGCCCTACGAGCAGTACTTC. Variable domain in full (rest from reference TRBV30 and TRBJ2-7): SQTIHQWPATLVQPVGSPLSLECTVEGTSNPNLYWYRQAAGRGLQLLFYSVGIGQISSEVPQNLSASRPQDRQFILSSKKLLLSDSGFYLCAWMGQGPYEQYFGPGTRLTVT.